Listed below are T cell receptor beta chains from one sample, sequenced in a study of T cell repertoires in cytomegalovirus infection. No antigens are known for them. From the reads, TCRdb called clonotypes with MiXCR, one entry per CDR3 protein. Altogether 200,000 to 250,000 distinct CDR3 sequences are present, about 40% being singletons, with the ten largest covering approximately 59%. The sample consisted of CD8+ T cells from cultured PBMCs, taken from culture after CMV antigen stimulation. All receptors derive from a human donor in good health (CMV status not recorded). Some clones in this sample may be carry-over from other donors' samples. Each CDR3 is given with its conserved first and last residue. Rows give clone size only sometimes, using once, few, many, or a class for an expanded clone.

clone_size,j_call,v_call,cdr3_aa
NA,TRBJ2-1,TRBV4-1,CASSFRAGGSDEQFF
many,TRBJ1-2,TRBV6-6,CASSYGQGYYGYTF
few,TRBJ2-1,TRBV7-3,CASSLMTSGRGEQFF
NA,TRBJ1-5,TRBV9,CASSVSDGTGANQPQHF
NA,TRBJ1-2,TRBV7-2,CASTFGGQGPHYGYTF
few,TRBJ2-2,TRBV9,CASSGGGAAPTGELFF
many,TRBJ2-3,TRBV7-8,CASSSTTGVFGDTQYF
NA,TRBJ2-1,TRBV29-1,CSVEIPRTGHYNEQFF
NA,TRBJ2-7,TRBV27,CASRLQGDYEQYF
NA,TRBJ1-5,TRBV19,CASSILVQGHQPQHF
few,TRBJ1-2,TRBV7-9,CASSLAYGYTF
NA,TRBJ2-1,TRBV4-1,CASSQDPLTAGAYNEQFF
few,TRBJ1-2,TRBV12-3/TRBV12-4,CASSTALVTAPYGYTF
NA,TRBJ1-2,TRBV2,CASKDSLSHWVGSTF
NA,TRBJ2-3,TRBV15,CATSSWEAQVADTQYF
NA,TRBJ1-1,TRBV6-1,CASSEVTPRRTEAFF
NA,TRBJ2-3,TRBV24-1,CATSDLTDTDTQYF
few,TRBJ1-6,TRBV6-8,CASSPSSGSYNSPLHF
few,TRBJ1-1,TRBV7-8,CASSPRGGTTEAFF
once,TRBJ1-2,TRBV20-1,CSAGEHYGCTF
NA,TRBJ2-1,TRBV6-8,CASSPRGVSGRAYNEQFF
NA,TRBJ1-2,TRBV28,CASSLRSGTVNYGYTF
NA,TRBJ1-2,TRBV6-2/TRBV6-3,CASSEVGGNYGYTF
NA,TRBJ2-7,TRBV20-1,CSVWHLRSYEQYF
many,TRBJ2-6,TRBV25-1,CASSEVGSGANVLTF
few,TRBJ2-1,TRBV7-9,CASSTTGTGINEQFF
NA,TRBJ2-5,TRBV27,CASSWGFTSQETQYF
NA,TRBJ2-7,TRBV7-8,CASSLEAGEFYEQYF